The 5 T cell receptor beta chains below were found in one sample sequenced in a study of T cells in Graves' hyperthyroidism and ophthalmopathy. TCR beta CDR3 regions were amplified from RNA. Primed by the HTBI set, a first-round RT-PCR was run on the TCR CDR3. One entry per CDR3 protein, called by TCRdb with MiXCR from the multiplex PCR reads. The top ten clones hold about a sixth of a sample with approximately 40,000 distinct CDR3 sequences, roughly 50% of them seen once. The specimen sequenced was blood. The receptors were gathered from a man in his forties with Graves' ophthalmopathy.

This sequence joins TRBV11-2 and TRBJ2-7; D is unclear. Trimming removed 1 base at V and 5 bases at J, with 6 bases between. The CDR3 is made up of 12 amino acids. CDR1 and CDR2 from the germline V gene are SGHAT and FQNNGV. CDR3 bases: TGTGCCAGCAGCTTAGTAGGTAACGAGCAGTACTTC. Protein product: CASSLVGNEQYF.

As concerns this clonotype: A much larger clonotype is one base distant, so this may be a read error. The chain is built from TRBV2 and TRBJ2-7; either TRBD1 or TRBD2 may fit D (5 bases each). This CDR3 region has 16 residues. Per the germline V gene, CDR1 is SNHLY and CDR2 is FYNNEI. Trimming took off 8 bases at V and 0 bases at J, with 20 bases between the two ends. The CDR3 DNA is TGTGCCAGCTCACTAGGCCCGACAGCTGACTCCTACGAGCAGTACTTC. As protein: CASSLGPTADSYEQYF.

The V call is TRBV20-1, the J call TRBJ2-1, with 10 nucleotides matching TRBD1. Germline V gene sequence: CDR1 DFQATT, CDR2 SNEGSKA (reference sequence). This CDR3 contains 15 residues. V was pared by 6 bases and J by 8 bases, with 13 bases of the junction left unmatched. As DNA, the CDR3 is TGCAGTGCCCAAAGGACAGGGGGAGCAGGCGATGAGCAGTTCTTC. This encodes CSAQRTGGAGDEQFF.

This sequence joins TRBV24-1 and TRBJ1-2; D gene uncertain. This CDR3 has 14 residues. Trimming removed 5 bases at V and 7 bases at J, with 16 bases between. Germline-derived CDR1 and CDR2 are KGHDR and SFDVKD. The CDR3 spells CATSASGGNSGYTF. The CDR3 DNA reads as TGTGCCACCAGTGCCAGCGGAGGTAACAGTGGCTACACCTTC.

The chain is built from TRBV7-9 and TRBJ2-1; TRBD2 is a possible D gene (7 bases). The V gene's germline CDR1 is SEHNR and CDR2 FQNEAQ (reference sequence). V was clipped by 5 bases and J by 5 bases, with 31 bases between them. This CDR3 has 20 residues. The CDR3 loop is CASSLGVEGEGSERNNEQFF. The CDR3 nucleotides are TGTGCCAGCAGCCTAGGCGTCGAGGGGGAGGGGAGCGAACGCAACAATGAGCAGTTCTTC.